In its sample, the clone carrying this TCR beta chain was seen many times. V dropped 1 base and J dropped 3 bases, with 10 bases sitting between them. CDR1 is DFQATT and CDR2 is SNEGSKA in the germline V gene (reference sequence). This CDR3 comprises 13 residues. The cDNA came from 5'RACE, which used 10-nucleotide random UMIs. From the 5' RACE reads, TCRdb called clonotypes with MiXCR, one entry per CDR3 protein. There are 57,000 or so distinct CDR3 sequences in the sample; roughly 11% occur only once, and 1.5% to 2% lies in the top ten. These data belong to a study of neurological immune-mediated disorders.

The chain employs TRBV20-1 and TRBJ2-7, with D possibly TRBD1 on 5 matching bases. Sequenced: PBMCs. The source of this sequence is a man aged 55 to 69 in good health. The CDR3 DNA reads as TGCAGTGCTAGAGGGGGCGGCTACTACGAGCAGTACTTC. Amino acids: CSARGGGYYEQYF.